This TCR beta chain came from a study of naive and memory T cell subsets. The study's findings and limits: In naive cells, over 95% of TCR sequences were seen only once. From naive to CM, EM and EMRA, diversity decreased and Gini increased. Possibly reflecting memory cells re-expressing CD45RA, a few larger clonotypes occurred in naive repertoires, especially CD8.

This clonotype has a handful of counts. Antigen: not known. CD8 T cells were positively selected from what remained after CD4 positive selection. Both TRBC1 and TRBC2 were covered by a beta constant-region primer of two equimolar oligonucleotides. Nested alpha and beta constant-region primers with the SP2 primer drove four PCR rounds on ligated cDNA. Ligation attached a single-stranded oligonucleotide with a 12-nucleotide UMI and the SP2 primer to the cDNA 3' end. TCRdb re-called the UMI-ligation and nested PCR reads with MiXCR, one entry per CDR3 protein. The repertoire holds roughly 92,000 distinct CDR3 sequences, with about 11% as singletons. The germline V and J ends were trimmed by 0 bases and 4 bases, with 4 bases remaining between them. Per the germline V gene, CDR1 is ENHRY and CDR2 is SYGVKD. The CDR3 loop spans 12 amino acids.

This TCR was recovered from a human donor in good health. The chain employs TRBV10-3 and TRBJ2-7, with D hard to call. The material sequenced was naive CD4+ T cells from blood. The DNA for the CDR3 is TGTGCCATCAGTGAGTCGACATACGAGCAGTACTTC. It encodes CAISESTYEQYF.